A selection of T cell receptor beta chains follows, all from one sample in a study of blood T cell repertoires in COVID-19. Clones were sequenced by immunoSEQ multiplex PCR, and TCRdb holds only the in-frame ones, with some missing. The data contain under 300,000 clones, more than 65% of them seen just once; the ten biggest clones take up around 3.6%. The sample was peripheral blood. The origin of the receptors is a woman aged 40 to 49 with active or convalescent COVID-19. The CDR3 runs from the conserved cysteine through the conserved F or W. Fields, in order: D gene, V gene, clone size, J gene, CDR3 protein, CDR3 DNA. The D gene is left open where the match is weak. Only part of the rows carry a size: once, few, many, or a class if the clone is expanded.

D gene: NA; V gene: TRBV30; clone size: NA; J gene: TRBJ2-2; CDR3 protein: CAWTMTLDLNTGELFF; CDR3 DNA: TGTGCCTGGACTATGACCCTCGACTTGAACACCGGGGAGCTGTTTTTT
D gene: NA; V gene: TRBV28; clone size: few; J gene: TRBJ1-2; CDR3 protein: CASSLFNLNYGYTF; CDR3 DNA: TGTGCCAGCAGTTTATTTAACTTAAACTATGGCTACACCTTC
D gene: NA; V gene: TRBV20-1; clone size: NA; J gene: TRBJ1-1; CDR3 protein: CSASALWNTEAFF; CDR3 DNA: TGCAGTGCTAGTGCCCTTTGGAACACTGAAGCTTTCTTT
D gene: NA; V gene: TRBV28; clone size: many; J gene: TRBJ1-2; CDR3 protein: CASRAGGYGYTF; CDR3 DNA: TGTGCCAGCAGGGCCGGGGGTTATGGCTACACCTTC
D gene: NA; V gene: TRBV3-1/TRBV3-2; clone size: NA; J gene: TRBJ1-4; CDR3 protein: CASSPGRLNEKLFF; CDR3 DNA: TGTGCCAGCAGCCCCGGGAGACTTAATGAAAAACTGTTTTTT
D gene: NA; V gene: TRBV28; clone size: once; J gene: TRBJ1-5; CDR3 protein: CASSSRIQPQHF; CDR3 DNA: TGTGCCAGCAGTTCCAGGATTCAGCCCCAGCATTTT
D gene: NA; V gene: TRBV2; clone size: NA; J gene: TRBJ1-2; CDR3 protein: CASSVGGRGYTF; CDR3 DNA: TGTGCCAGCAGTGTTGGAGGTAGAGGCTACACCTTC
D gene: NA; V gene: TRBV21-1; clone size: NA; J gene: TRBJ1-1; CDR3 protein: CASSIPGTGGLPLQNTEAFF; CDR3 DNA: TGTGCCAGCAGCATACCCGGGACAGGGGGCCTACCCTTACAGAACACTGAAGCTTTCTTT
D gene: NA; V gene: TRBV19; clone size: NA; J gene: TRBJ1-3; CDR3 protein: CASSTSGEGNTIYF; CDR3 DNA: TGTGCCAGTAGTACCTCGGGGGAAGGAAACACCATATATTTT
D gene: TRBD1; V gene: TRBV28; clone size: NA; J gene: TRBJ1-4; CDR3 protein: CASSTPPDREKLFF; CDR3 DNA: TGTGCCAGCAGTACACCCCCGGACAGGGAAAAACTGTTTTTT
D gene: NA; V gene: TRBV3-1/TRBV3-2; clone size: NA; J gene: TRBJ2-1; CDR3 protein: CASSQETRLVEQFF; CDR3 DNA: TGTGCCAGCAGCCAAGAGACTAGACTAGTTGAGCAGTTCTTC
D gene: TRBD1; V gene: TRBV5-1; clone size: once; J gene: TRBJ1-2; CDR3 protein: CASSTDGQGDYGYTF; CDR3 DNA: TGCGCCAGCAGCACAGATGGACAGGGAGATTATGGCTACACCTTC
D gene: TRBD1; V gene: TRBV12-3/TRBV12-4; clone size: NA; J gene: TRBJ1-2; CDR3 protein: CASTVQGARGYTF; CDR3 DNA: TGTGCCAGCACCGTTCAGGGGGCGCGCGGCTACACCTTC
D gene: NA; V gene: TRBV9; clone size: NA; J gene: TRBJ1-5; CDR3 protein: CASGGMGQPQHF; CDR3 DNA: TGTGCTAGTGGGGGGATGGGTCAGCCCCAGCATTTT
D gene: NA; V gene: TRBV3-1/TRBV3-2; clone size: once; J gene: TRBJ2-3; CDR3 protein: CASSQARTDTQYF; CDR3 DNA: TGTGCCAGCAGCCAGGCTCGTACAGATACGCAGTATTTT
D gene: NA; V gene: TRBV5-6; clone size: NA; J gene: TRBJ1-4; CDR3 protein: CASSLAGRYGEKLFF; CDR3 DNA: TGTGCCAGCAGCTTGGCTGGCAGGTATGGTGAAAAACTGTTTTTT
D gene: NA; V gene: TRBV9; clone size: NA; J gene: TRBJ1-6; CDR3 protein: CASSVDGQLNSPLHF; CDR3 DNA: TGTGCCAGCAGCGTAGACGGACAGTTAAATTCACCCCTCCACTTT
D gene: TRBD2; V gene: TRBV6-6; clone size: NA; J gene: TRBJ2-1; CDR3 protein: CASRTRRGGLNEQFF; CDR3 DNA: TGTGCCAGCAGGACAAGGCGGGGGGGCCTAAATGAGCAGTTCTTC
D gene: NA; V gene: TRBV2; clone size: once; J gene: TRBJ1-1; CDR3 protein: CARDRSLMNTEAFF; CDR3 DNA: TGTGCCAGAGACAGGTCCCTAATGAACACTGAAGCTTTCTTT
D gene: TRBD1; V gene: TRBV27; clone size: NA; J gene: TRBJ2-2; CDR3 protein: CASRAGGGELFF; CDR3 DNA: TGTGCCAGCAGAGCAGGGGGCGGGGAGCTGTTTTTT
D gene: NA; V gene: TRBV2; clone size: NA; J gene: TRBJ1-2; CDR3 protein: CASSEKGAGAAYGYTF; CDR3 DNA: TGTGCCAGCAGTGAAAAAGGGGCAGGGGCGGCCTATGGCTACACCTTC
D gene: TRBD2; V gene: TRBV9; clone size: many; J gene: TRBJ2-5; CDR3 protein: CASRPGGPTESQETQYF; CDR3 DNA: TGTGCCAGCAGGCCGGGGGGACCGACCGAATCTCAAGAGACCCAGTACTTC
D gene: NA; V gene: TRBV13; clone size: NA; J gene: TRBJ2-6; CDR3 protein: CASSPDRSTVLTF; CDR3 DNA: TGTGCCAGCAGCCCCGACAGGTCGACCGTCCTGACTTTC
D gene: TRBD2; V gene: TRBV29-1; clone size: NA; J gene: TRBJ2-1; CDR3 protein: CSVEKGLAGDNEQFF; CDR3 DNA: TGCAGCGTTGAAAAAGGACTAGCGGGGGACAATGAGCAGTTCTTC
D gene: TRBD1; V gene: TRBV6-2/TRBV6-3; clone size: NA; J gene: TRBJ1-2; CDR3 protein: CASSYPPGGVFTDGYTF; CDR3 DNA: TGTGCCAGCAGTTACCCCCCAGGGGGCGTATTTACCGATGGCTACACCTTC
D gene: NA; V gene: TRBV6-5; clone size: NA; J gene: TRBJ1-5; CDR3 protein: CASSRSDNQPQHF; CDR3 DNA: TGTGCCAGCAGCAGGTCAGACAATCAGCCCCAGCATTTT
D gene: TRBD2; V gene: TRBV19; clone size: NA; J gene: TRBJ2-1; CDR3 protein: CASSIDAGVLYNEQFF; CDR3 DNA: TGTGCCAGTAGTATAGACGCGGGGGTGCTCTACAATGAGCAGTTCTTC
D gene: TRBD1; V gene: TRBV2; clone size: few; J gene: TRBJ1-6; CDR3 protein: CASSTGQGNSPLHF; CDR3 DNA: TGTGCCAGCAGCACGGGACAGGGTAATTCACCCCTCCACTTT
D gene: TRBD1; V gene: TRBV19; clone size: few; J gene: TRBJ1-5; CDR3 protein: CASRSRGDQPQHF; CDR3 DNA: TGTGCCAGTAGATCCAGGGGGGATCAGCCCCAGCATTTT
D gene: NA; V gene: TRBV11-1; clone size: NA; J gene: TRBJ2-5; CDR3 protein: CASRLDSLETQYF; CDR3 DNA: TGTGCCAGCAGACTCGACAGCTTAGAGACCCAGTACTTC
D gene: NA; V gene: TRBV6-6; clone size: NA; J gene: TRBJ1-4; CDR3 protein: CASSYRGNEKLFF; CDR3 DNA: TGTGCCAGCAGTTACAGGGGTAATGAAAAACTGTTTTTT
D gene: NA; V gene: TRBV7-2; clone size: many; J gene: TRBJ1-2; CDR3 protein: CASSPGGWNYGYTF; CDR3 DNA: TGTGCCAGCAGCCCCGGGGGGTGGAACTATGGCTACACCTTC
D gene: NA; V gene: TRBV3-1/TRBV3-2; clone size: NA; J gene: TRBJ2-5; CDR3 protein: CASSQDGLARGTQYF; CDR3 DNA: TGTGCCAGCAGCCAAGATGGGCTAGCCCGGGGGACCCAGTACTTC
D gene: TRBD1; V gene: TRBV2; clone size: few; J gene: TRBJ1-1; CDR3 protein: CASKTGKRATEAFF; CDR3 DNA: TGTGCCAGCAAGACAGGGAAAAGGGCCACTGAAGCTTTCTTT
D gene: TRBD1; V gene: TRBV27; clone size: NA; J gene: TRBJ1-5; CDR3 protein: CASRYSGTGNQPQHF; CDR3 DNA: TGTGCCAGCAGATACTCCGGGACAGGGAATCAGCCCCAGCATTTT
D gene: NA; V gene: TRBV5-6; clone size: NA; J gene: TRBJ1-2; CDR3 protein: CASSPLTREQDYGYTF; CDR3 DNA: TGTGCCAGCAGCCCGTTAACGAGGGAACAAGACTATGGCTACACCTTC
D gene: NA; V gene: TRBV6-5; clone size: NA; J gene: TRBJ1-3; CDR3 protein: CASRDQGRAGNTIYF; CDR3 DNA: TGTGCCAGCAGGGATCAGGGTAGGGCTGGAAACACCATATATTTT
D gene: TRBD1; V gene: TRBV9; clone size: NA; J gene: TRBJ2-5; CDR3 protein: CASSQHTGVETQYF; CDR3 DNA: TGTGCCAGCAGCCAACATACAGGGGTGGAGACCCAGTACTTC
D gene: TRBD1; V gene: TRBV7-2; clone size: NA; J gene: TRBJ1-2; CDR3 protein: CASSLGRTGYYGYTF; CDR3 DNA: TGTGCCAGCAGCTTAGGAAGGACAGGGTACTATGGCTACACCTTC
D gene: TRBD1; V gene: TRBV4-1; clone size: NA; J gene: TRBJ1-5; CDR3 protein: CASSHGQGTDQPQHF; CDR3 DNA: TGCGCCAGCAGCCACGGACAGGGGACCGATCAGCCCCAGCATTTT
D gene: NA; V gene: TRBV9; clone size: few; J gene: TRBJ2-2; CDR3 protein: CASSPRGHANTGELFF; CDR3 DNA: TGTGCCAGCAGCCCAAGGGGACACGCGAACACCGGGGAGCTGTTTTTT